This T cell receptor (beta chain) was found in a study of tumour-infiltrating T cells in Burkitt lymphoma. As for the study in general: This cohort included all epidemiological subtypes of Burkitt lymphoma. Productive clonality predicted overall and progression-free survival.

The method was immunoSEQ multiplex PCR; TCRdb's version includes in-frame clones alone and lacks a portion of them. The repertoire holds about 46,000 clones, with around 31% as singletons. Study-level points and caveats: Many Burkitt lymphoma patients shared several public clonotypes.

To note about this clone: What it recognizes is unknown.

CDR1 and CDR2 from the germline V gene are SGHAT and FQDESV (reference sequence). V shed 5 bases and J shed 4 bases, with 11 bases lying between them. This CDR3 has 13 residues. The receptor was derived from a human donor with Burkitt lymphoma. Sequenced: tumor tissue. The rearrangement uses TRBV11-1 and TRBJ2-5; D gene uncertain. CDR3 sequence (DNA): TGTGCCAGCAGCACCCGGCCATTAGAGACCCAGTACTTC. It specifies CASSTRPLETQYF.